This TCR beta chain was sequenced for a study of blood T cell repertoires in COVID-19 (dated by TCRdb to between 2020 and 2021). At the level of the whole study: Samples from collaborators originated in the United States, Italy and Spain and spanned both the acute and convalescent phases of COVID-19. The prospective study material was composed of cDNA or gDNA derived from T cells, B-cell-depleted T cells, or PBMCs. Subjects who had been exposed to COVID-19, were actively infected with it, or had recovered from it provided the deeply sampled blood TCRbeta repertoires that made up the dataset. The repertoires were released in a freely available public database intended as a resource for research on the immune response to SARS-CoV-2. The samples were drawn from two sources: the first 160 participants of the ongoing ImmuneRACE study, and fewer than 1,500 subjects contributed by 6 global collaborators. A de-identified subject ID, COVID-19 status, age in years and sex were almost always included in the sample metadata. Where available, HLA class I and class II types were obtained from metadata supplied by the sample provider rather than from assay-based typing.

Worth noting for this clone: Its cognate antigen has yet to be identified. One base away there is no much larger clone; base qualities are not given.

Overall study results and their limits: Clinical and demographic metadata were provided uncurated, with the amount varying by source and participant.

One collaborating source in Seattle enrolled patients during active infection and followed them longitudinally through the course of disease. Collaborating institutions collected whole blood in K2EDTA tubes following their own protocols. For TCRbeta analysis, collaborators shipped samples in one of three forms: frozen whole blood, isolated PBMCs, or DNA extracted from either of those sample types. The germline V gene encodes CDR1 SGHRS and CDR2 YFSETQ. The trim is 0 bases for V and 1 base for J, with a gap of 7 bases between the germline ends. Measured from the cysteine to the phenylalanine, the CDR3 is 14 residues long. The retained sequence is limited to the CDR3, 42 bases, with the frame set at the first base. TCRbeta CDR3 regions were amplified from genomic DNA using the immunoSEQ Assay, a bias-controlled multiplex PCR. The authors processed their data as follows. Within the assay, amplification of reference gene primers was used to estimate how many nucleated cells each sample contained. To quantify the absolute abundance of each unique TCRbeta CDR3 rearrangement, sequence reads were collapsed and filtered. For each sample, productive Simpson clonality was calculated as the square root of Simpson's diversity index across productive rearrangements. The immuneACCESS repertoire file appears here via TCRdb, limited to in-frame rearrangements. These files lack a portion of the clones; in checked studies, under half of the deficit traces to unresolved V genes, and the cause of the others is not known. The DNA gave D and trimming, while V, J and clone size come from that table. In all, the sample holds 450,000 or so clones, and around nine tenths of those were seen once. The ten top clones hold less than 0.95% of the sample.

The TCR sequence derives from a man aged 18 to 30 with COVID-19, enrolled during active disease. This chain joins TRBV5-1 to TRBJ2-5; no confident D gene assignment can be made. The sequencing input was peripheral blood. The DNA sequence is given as TGCGCCAGCAGCTTGGAGTCAGTCCAAGAGACCCAGTACTTC. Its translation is CASSLESVQETQYF.